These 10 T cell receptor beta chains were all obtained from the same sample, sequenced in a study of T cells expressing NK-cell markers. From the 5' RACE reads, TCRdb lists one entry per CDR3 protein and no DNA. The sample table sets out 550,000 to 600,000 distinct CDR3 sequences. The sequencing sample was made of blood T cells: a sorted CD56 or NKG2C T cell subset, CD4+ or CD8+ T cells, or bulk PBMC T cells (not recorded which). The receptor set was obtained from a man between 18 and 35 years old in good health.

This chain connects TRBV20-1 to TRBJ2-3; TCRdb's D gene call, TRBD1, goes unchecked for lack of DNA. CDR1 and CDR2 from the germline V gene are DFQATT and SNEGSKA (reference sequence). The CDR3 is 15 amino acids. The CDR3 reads CSARDGTSRTDTQYF.

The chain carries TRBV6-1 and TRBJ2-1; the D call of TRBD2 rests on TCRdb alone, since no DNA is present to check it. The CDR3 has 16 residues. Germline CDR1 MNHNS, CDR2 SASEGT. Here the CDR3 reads CASTEGLAVVYNEQFF.

The CDR3: CASSQTEVFTDTQYF. The chain employs TRBV4-1 and TRBJ2-3. The CDR3 is 15 residues long. Looked up from germline, CDR1 is MGHRA and CDR2 is YSYEKL.

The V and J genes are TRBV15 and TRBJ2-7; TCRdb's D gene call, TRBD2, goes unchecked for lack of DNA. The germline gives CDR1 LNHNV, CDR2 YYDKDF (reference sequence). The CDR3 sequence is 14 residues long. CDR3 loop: CATSVGGGDYEQYF.

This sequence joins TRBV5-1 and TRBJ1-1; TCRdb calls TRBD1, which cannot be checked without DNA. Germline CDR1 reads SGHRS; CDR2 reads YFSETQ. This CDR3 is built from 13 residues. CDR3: CASSSPRERSTFF.

CDR3 loop: CASRAGQVQYF. The J gene is TRBJ2-4, the V gene TRBV12-3 or TRBV12-4; TCRdb designates TRBD2, a call that cannot be tested without DNA. CDR3 length: 11 amino acids.

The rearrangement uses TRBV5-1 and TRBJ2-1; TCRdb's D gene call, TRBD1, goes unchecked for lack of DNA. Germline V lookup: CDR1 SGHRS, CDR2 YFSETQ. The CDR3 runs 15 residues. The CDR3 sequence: CASSRTGVTYNEQFF. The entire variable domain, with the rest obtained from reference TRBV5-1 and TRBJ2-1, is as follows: KAGVTQTPRYLIKTRGQQVTLSCSPISGHRSVSWYQQTPGQGLQFLFEYFSETQRNKGNFPGRFSGRQFSNSRSEMNVSTLELGDSALYLCASSRTGVTYNEQFFGPGTRLTVL.

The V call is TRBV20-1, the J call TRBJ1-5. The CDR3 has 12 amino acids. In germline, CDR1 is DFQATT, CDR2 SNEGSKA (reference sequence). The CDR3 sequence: CSAPDGGQPQHF.

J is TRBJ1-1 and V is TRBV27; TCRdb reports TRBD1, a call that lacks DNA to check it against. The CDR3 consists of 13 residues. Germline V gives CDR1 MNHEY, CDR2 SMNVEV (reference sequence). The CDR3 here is CASSRQGAGEAFF.

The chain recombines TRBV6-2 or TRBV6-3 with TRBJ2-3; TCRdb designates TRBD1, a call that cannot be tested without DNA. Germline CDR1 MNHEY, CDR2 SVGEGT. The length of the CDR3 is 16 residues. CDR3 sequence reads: CASTPGRGRDTDTQYF.